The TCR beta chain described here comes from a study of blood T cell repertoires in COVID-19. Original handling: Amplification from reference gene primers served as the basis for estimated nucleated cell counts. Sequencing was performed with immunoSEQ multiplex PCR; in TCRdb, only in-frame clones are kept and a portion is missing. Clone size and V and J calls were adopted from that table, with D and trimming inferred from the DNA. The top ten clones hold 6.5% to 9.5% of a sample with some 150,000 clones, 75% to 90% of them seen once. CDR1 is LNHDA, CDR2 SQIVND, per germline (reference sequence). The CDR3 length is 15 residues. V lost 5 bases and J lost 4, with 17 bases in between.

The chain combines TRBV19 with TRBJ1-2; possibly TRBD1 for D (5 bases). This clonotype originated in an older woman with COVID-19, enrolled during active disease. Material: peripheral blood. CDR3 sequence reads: CASSHSGIGLYGYTF. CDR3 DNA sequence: TGTGCCAGTAGTCACTCAGGGATCGGGCTCTATGGCTACACCTTC.